The TCR beta chain under discussion was sequenced for a study of CXCR3-negative and CXCR3-positive naive CD8 T cells. Study results and limitations: TRBV-TRBJ usage was similar across naive CXCR3 subsets but distinct in memory cells. TRB CDR3s of CXCR3-positive naive cells were more hydrophobic than those of CXCR3-negative naive cells.

Points on this clonotype: Its specificity is unknown.

TRB cDNA libraries were made by UMI-labeled 5' RACE. TCRdb derives one entry per CDR3 protein from the 5' RACE reads, leaving out DNA. The sample holds 55,000 to 65,000 distinct CDR3 sequences. The sequencing sample was made of naive CXCR3+ CD8+ T cells from blood. Subset: CD45RO-CCR7+CD27+CD95- naive CD8+ T cells expressing CXCR3 (TNR3+). The receptor's source is a human donor in good health. Some clones in this sample may be carry-over from other donors' samples.

The CDR3 sequence: CSVRGIIEQYF. V gene TRBV29-1 combines with J gene TRBJ2-7; absent DNA, TCRdb's TRBD2 call cannot be checked. CDR1 is SQVTM and CDR2 is ANQGSEA in the germline V gene. This CDR3 has 11 amino acids.